This entry describes one T cell receptor (beta chain). The CDR3 runs to 16 residues. The germline V and J ends were trimmed by 1 base and 2 bases, with 12 bases remaining between them. Germline CDR1 LGHNA, CDR2 YNFKEQ. This record belongs to a study of blood T cells in healthy people across ages. PCR was performed a second time for about 7 to 11 cycles using a sample-barcoded 5' primer and a J-beta primer mix. TCRdb passed the 5' RACE reads through MiXCR, listing each CDR3 protein once. The table lists 710,000 or so distinct CDR3 sequences, about a third of them singletons. V gene TRBV4-2 combines with J gene TRBJ2-1; a possible D gene is TRBD2 (5 bases). This clonotype was obtained from a woman aged 80 or over in good health. Sequencing used blood. The DNA for the CDR3 is TGTGCCAGCAGCCAAGTGGAACTAGATGCCTACAATGAGCAGTTCTTC. This encodes CASSQVELDAYNEQFF.